The 12 T cell receptor beta chains reported below all come from one sample, sequenced in a study of control samples from healthy donors and cancer patients. The protocol was immunoSEQ multiplex PCR, while the TCRdb copy is restricted to in-frame clones and leaves out a portion. Among 150,000 to 200,000 clones listed, just over 85% were seen once. Specimen: blood. All receptors come from a man younger than 35 in good health.

The V and J genes are TRBV30 and TRBJ2-2; D may match TRBD1 or TRBD2 (6 bases each). Germline lookup yields CDR1 GTSNPN and CDR2 SVGIG (reference sequence). V was cut by 1 base and J by 1 base, with 7 bases left in between. The CDR3 is made up of 14 amino acids. CDR3 sequence reads: CAWSEGGNTGELFF. CDR3 DNA sequence: TGTGCCTGGAGTGAGGGGGGGAACACCGGGGAGCTGTTTTTT.

Comment on this clone: The junction shows a germline mismatch at one end, possibly a read error. The genes are TRBV7-7 and TRBJ2-5, with 7 positions matching TRBD1. The CDR3 totals 14 residues. Germline V gene data show CDR1 as SSHAT and CDR2 as FNYEAQ (reference sequence). The CDR3 sequence is CASSLSGGSETQYF. The CDR3 bases are TGTGCTAGCAGCTTATCAGGGGGTAGCGAGACCCAGTACTTC.

The rearrangement uses TRBV4-2 and TRBJ1-1, with TRBD1 as a possible D gene (5 bases). Trimming left V 0 bases short and J 1 base short, with 9 bases between. Germline V lookup: CDR1 LGHNA, CDR2 YNFKEQ. This CDR3 region has 15 residues. CDR3 coding DNA: TGTGCCAGCAGCCAAGACCTAGGGGAGAACACTGAAGCTTTCTTT. The encoded protein is CASSQDLGENTEAFF.

This chain connects TRBV7-9 to TRBJ2-2; D tentatively fits TRBD1 or TRBD2 (6 bases each). Germline V gene lookup returns CDR1 SEHNR and CDR2 FQNEAQ (reference sequence). The ends were cut back, 5 bases at V and 5 bases at J, with 15 bases in the middle. CDR3 length equals 15 residues. The DNA of the CDR3 is TGTGCCAGCAGCCGGGGGCAGGCGAGAACCGGGGAGCTGTTTTTT. Its translation is CASSRGQARTGELFF.

This chain links TRBV9 with TRBJ2-5; weak D call: TRBD2 (5 bases). Germline CDR1 SGDLS, CDR2 YYNGEE. This CDR3 region has 17 residues. V lost 0 bases, J lost 4 bases, and 19 bases lay in between. CDR3 in DNA: TGTGCCAGCAGCGTAGGGTCGAGCGGCGGCTCTCGAGAGACCCAGTACTTC. Translation: CASSVGSSGGSRETQYF.

This chain links TRBV18 with TRBJ2-7, with D perhaps matching TRBD1 or TRBD2 (5 bases each). Trimming removed 3 bases from V and 6 bases from J, with 18 bases in between. The CDR3 consists of 15 residues. CDR1 is KGHSH and CDR2 is LQKENI in the germline V gene. The CDR3 DNA follows: TGTGCCAGCTCACCTCCCTCCGGGGCCGGCACCGAGCAGTACTTC. It yields the protein CASSPPSGAGTEQYF.

The chain employs TRBV7-3 and TRBJ2-3; D may match TRBD1 or TRBD2 (5 bases each). CDR1 is SGHTA, CDR2 FQGTGA, per germline. This CDR3 is 15 amino acids long. Trimming took off 2 bases at V and 6 bases at J, with 15 bases between the two ends. This chain's CDR3 is CASSLLPGQGDTQYF. The DNA of the CDR3 is TGTGCCAGCAGCTTATTACCGGGGCAAGGGGATACGCAGTATTTT.

The chain uses TRBV18 and TRBJ1-3, with TRBD1 as a possible D gene (5 bases). The V and J ends lost 5 bases and 4 bases respectively, with 15 bases between them. The CDR3 is 15 amino acids. CDR1 is KGHSH and CDR2 is LQKENI in the germline V gene. CDR3 region: CASSTGTEVGNTIYF. The DNA of the CDR3 is TGTGCCAGCTCAACTGGGACGGAGGTCGGAAACACCATATATTTT.

CDR3 sequence (DNA): TGTGCCAGCAGCTGGGCCGACAGGGAGCAAGATACGCAGTATTTT. Residues: CASSWADREQDTQYF. The chain uses TRBV28 and TRBJ2-3, with 7 nucleotides matching TRBD1. This CDR3 comprises 15 residues. With 6 bases clipped from V and 5 bases from J, the junction kept 11 bases outside the gene matches. Germline CDR1 is MDHEN and CDR2 is SYDVKM.

The chain employs TRBV6-2 or TRBV6-3 and TRBJ2-7; TRBD1 agrees at 8 bases. The CDR3 spans 17 residues. In germline, CDR1 is MNHEY, CDR2 SVGEGT. V lost 2 bases and J lost 2; bases outside the gene matches: 11. CDR3 region: CASSYAGGVTIPYEQYF. Written as DNA, the CDR3 is TGTGCCAGCAGTTACGCAGGGGGCGTCACGATTCCCTACGAGCAGTACTTC.

This chain joins TRBV7-2 and TRBJ2-1; D might be TRBD1 or TRBD2, each matching 6 bases. V was trimmed by 3 bases and J by 4 bases, leaving 16 bases between them. The CDR3 sequence is 16 residues long. The V gene's germline CDR1 is SGHTA and CDR2 FQGNSA. This chain's CDR3 is CASSLQSRGGYNEQFF. Here the CDR3 DNA reads TGTGCCAGCAGCTTGCAATCCAGGGGAGGTTACAATGAGCAGTTCTTC.

The rearrangement joins TRBV30 to TRBJ1-4, with D hard to call. Germline V lookup: CDR1 GTSNPN, CDR2 SVGIG (reference sequence). This CDR3 spans 13 amino acids. V shed 2 bases and J shed 3 bases, with 7 bases lying between them. The CDR3 spells CAWSRQANEKLFF. DNA for the CDR3: TGTGCCTGGAGTCGTCAGGCTAATGAAAAACTGTTTTTT.